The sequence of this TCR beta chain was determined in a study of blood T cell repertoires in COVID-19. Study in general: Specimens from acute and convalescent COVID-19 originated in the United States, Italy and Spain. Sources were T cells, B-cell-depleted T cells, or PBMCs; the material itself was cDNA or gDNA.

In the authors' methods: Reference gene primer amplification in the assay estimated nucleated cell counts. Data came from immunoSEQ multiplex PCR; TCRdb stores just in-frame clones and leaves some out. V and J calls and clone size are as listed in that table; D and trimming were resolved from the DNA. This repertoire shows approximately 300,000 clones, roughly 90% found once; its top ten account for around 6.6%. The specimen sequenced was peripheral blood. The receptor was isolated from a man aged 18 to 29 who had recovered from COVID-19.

CDR3 region: CASSIGRGKGTEAFF. CDR3 nucleotides: TGTGCCAGTAGTATAGGGAGGGGTAAGGGTACTGAAGCTTTCTTT. V is TRBV19 and J is TRBJ1-1, with D maybe TRBD1 (5 bases). There are 15 residues in the CDR3. Trimming stripped 1 base from V and 5 bases from J, with 14 bases between. CDR1 and CDR2 (germline): LNHDA, SQIVND (reference sequence).